This T cell receptor beta chain was identified in a study of cytomegalovirus exposure and HLA in healthy donors. At the level of the study: In an early release, HLA-typed donors contributed about 79 million unique TCR sequences. Study outcomes and limitations: An analysis that was carried out later associated some 17,000 TCR beta sequences with HLA alleles at 0.05 false discovery rate. Relative to equally common others, HLA-associated TCR beta chains showed greater clonal expansion in a later analysis.

This CDR3 spans 16 amino acids. V was trimmed by 0 bases and J by 0 bases, leaving 11 bases between them. From germline, CDR1 is MGHRA and CDR2 YSYEKL. Details on this clone: What it recognizes is unknown.

In the PCR, 60 Vbeta and 13 Jbeta primers were used. This table comes from immunoSEQ multiplex PCR, and its TCRdb copy is limited to in-frame clones, with some not included. The top ten hold 1.6% of the sample, which has tens of thousands of clones, about 78% seen once. The sequence was obtained from a man aged 40-49 years in good health and CMV-seronegative. The sample was PBMCs. V usage is TRBV4-1 and J usage is TRBJ1-2, with a weak D call TRBD1 (5 bases). The chain's CDR3 is CASSQDLAGTNYGYTF. CDR3 DNA sequence: TGCGCCAGCAGCCAAGATCTGGCAGGGACTAACTATGGCTACACCTTC.